This T cell receptor (beta chain) was retrieved from a study of Ad26.COV2.S vaccination and SARS-CoV-2 variants. Findings and limits, study-wide: In vaccinated individuals, spike-specific CD8+ and CD4+ T cell responses reportedly displayed substantial breadth. TCR breadth and depth estimates may have understated total T cell responses. Vaccine recipients posted higher spike-specific TCR breadth than their placebo counterparts.

Regarding this clone: Its specificity is unknown.

Here immunoSEQ multiplex PCR was the method, and the copy in TCRdb shows in-frame clones only, minus some. Here the sample spans about 400,000 clones, 80% to 95% being singletons. There are 15 residues in the CDR3. The V and J ends lost 0 bases and 3 bases, in that order; junction bases with no gene match: 4. CDR1 and CDR2 from the germline V gene are SGHRS and YFSETQ. Treatment of the sample: about 20 received Ad26.COV2.S at low or high dose, single or two shots; 5 received placebo; per-sample allocation not given. Specimen acquisition occurred on day 63 following the initial vaccine or placebo injection. It was an adult aged 18-55 years in Boston who was the donor.

The sequence was collected from a person aged 18 to 65 who received the Ad26.COV2.S COVID-19 vaccine or a placebo. The chain employs TRBV5-1 and TRBJ2-3; 7 nucleotides align to TRBD1. The material was peripheral blood, obtained in a trial of Ad26.COV2.S vaccine versus placebo. CDR3 DNA sequence: TGCGCCAGCAGCTTGGGTGGGACAGATACAGATACGCAGTATTTT. Translation: CASSLGGTDTDTQYF.